The clone carrying this T cell receptor (beta chain) was observed a handful of times. Its specificity is unknown. These data belong to a study of beta chain features in type 1 diabetes. On the study more broadly: The number of sorted cells examined across all samples was 107,917,701. General study results and limits: Researchers could not determine here whether HLA type influences TCRB rearrangement. Researchers report that Type 1 diabetes patients had moderately but significantly shorter TCRB CDR3s across all four CD4+ subsets. There were fewer insertions and more deletions at the VDJ junctions of type 1 diabetes patients.

Of the isolated RNA, all was reverse transcribed, and so the sequenced material was expressed TCRB transcripts. The assay was immunoSEQ multiplex PCR, and TCRdb's table has in-frame clones only and misses some. The data show 620,000 or so clones, about 14% seen once. The CDR3 is made up of 13 amino acids. V was pared by 3 bases and J by 5 bases, with 7 bases between. Germline V gene data show CDR1 as MGHDK and CDR2 as SYGVNS. The chain recombines TRBV25-1 with TRBJ2-2, with D unclear. The TCR was taken from a young man in good health. The sequenced material came from naive CD4+ T cells from blood. CDR3: CASSDRFTGELFF. The CDR3 DNA follows: TGTGCCAGCAGTGACCGGTTTACCGGGGAGCTGTTTTTT.